The clone carrying this T cell receptor (beta chain) was seen only a few times. Its specificity is unknown. This CDR3 region has 17 residues. Germline V CDR1 and CDR2: MNHEY, SMNVEV (reference sequence). J lost 2 bases, V lost 5 bases, and 4 bases had no gene match. Data came from immunoSEQ multiplex PCR; TCRdb stores just in-frame clones and leaves some out. The table shows under 110,000 clones, with 90% occurring only once. The sample is drawn from a study of T cell responses to AZD1222 COVID-19 vaccine. Findings and limits, study-wide: Sampling that yielded the repertoires occurred only after the peak T cell response.

Sequences were derived from peripheral blood, sampled on day 0 of AZD1222 vaccination. V and J are TRBV27 and TRBJ2-3, with TRBD2 matching over 16 bases. The sequence came from an adult in good health. The CDR3 DNA reads as TGTGCCAGCAGTCCGGGACTAGCGGGGGGGATCACAGATACGCAGTATTTT. It is translated as CASSPGLAGGITDTQYF.